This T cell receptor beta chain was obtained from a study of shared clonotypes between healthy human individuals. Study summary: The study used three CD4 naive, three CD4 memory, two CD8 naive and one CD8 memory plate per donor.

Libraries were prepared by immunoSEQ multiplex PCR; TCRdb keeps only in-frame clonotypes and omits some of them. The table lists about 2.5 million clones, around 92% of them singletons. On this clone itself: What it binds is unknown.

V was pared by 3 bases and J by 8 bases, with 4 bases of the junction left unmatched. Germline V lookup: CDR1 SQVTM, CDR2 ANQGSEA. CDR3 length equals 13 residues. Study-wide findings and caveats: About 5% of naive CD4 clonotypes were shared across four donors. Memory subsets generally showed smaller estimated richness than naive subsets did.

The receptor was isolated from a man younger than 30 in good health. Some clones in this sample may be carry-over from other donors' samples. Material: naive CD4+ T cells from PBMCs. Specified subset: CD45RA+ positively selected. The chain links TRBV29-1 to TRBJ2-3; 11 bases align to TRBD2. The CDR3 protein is CSVDSLAGGTQYF. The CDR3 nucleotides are TGCAGCGTTGACTCGCTAGCGGGGGGTACGCAGTATTTT.